A single sample is the source of the 10 T cell receptor beta chains below, sequenced in a study of early T cells in non-severe SARS-CoV-2 infection. From the 5' RACE reads, TCRdb called clonotypes with MiXCR, one entry per CDR3 protein. This table holds 65,000 to 95,000 distinct CDR3 sequences, 4.5% to 6% found once. Sequenced material: whole blood, taken at baseline. These receptor sequences come from an adult who was a healthcare worker with PCR-confirmed SARS-CoV-2 infection or an uninfected control (not recorded which).

This chain connects TRBV7-6 to TRBJ2-7; no firm D call. The germline V gene encodes CDR1 SGHVS and CDR2 FNYEAQ. V gave up 1 base and J gave up 7 bases, with 5 bases separating them. The CDR3 loop spans 11 amino acids. Written as DNA, the CDR3 is TGTGCCAGCAGCTTAGACGGGGAGCAGTACTTC. This sequence encodes CASSLDGEQYF.

In this sample, this clonotype turned up a few times. The chain has TRBV5-1 and TRBJ1-1; no firm D call. Trimming took off 0 bases at V and 1 base at J, with 7 bases between the two ends. The CDR3 has 14 amino acids. In germline, CDR1 is SGHRS, CDR2 YFSETQ. CDR3 coding DNA: TGCGCCAGCAGCTTGGTGTCGGCGAACACTGAAGCTTTCTTT. Amino acid sequence: CASSLVSANTEAFF.

The V call is TRBV5-6, the J call TRBJ2-3, with D hard to call. This CDR3 spans 15 amino acids. Germline V gene sequence: CDR1 SGHDT, CDR2 YYEEEE. V lost 7 bases and J lost 3, with 18 bases in between. The DNA of the CDR3 is TGTGCCAGCGGCGGTGTCTGGGGAAATACAGATACGCAGTATTTT. Translated: CASGGVWGNTDTQYF.

This clonotype was recorded at least ten times. The chain carries TRBV6-5 and TRBJ2-5, with TRBD2 matching 13 bases. Germline CDR1 is MNHEY and CDR2 is SVGAGI. The ends lost 0 bases at V and 9 bases at J; junction bases unmatched: 7. The CDR3 runs 16 residues. CDR3 in DNA: TGTGCCAGCAGTTACTCGATAGGACTAGCGGGAGAAGCCCAGTACTTC. This translates into CASSYSIGLAGEAQYF.

This clonotype was found a few times. This chain links TRBV9 with TRBJ1-1; 7 bases map to TRBD1. V gave up 2 bases and J gave up 2 bases; unmatched junction bases: 6. Germline values: CDR1 SGDLS, CDR2 YYNGEE. The length of the CDR3 is 15 residues. CDR3 region: CASSVDRVFNTEAFF. CDR3 bases: TGTGCCAGCAGCGTCGACAGGGTTTTTAACACTGAAGCTTTCTTT.

There are many counts of this clonotype. The CDR3 reads CASSLDGSNQPQHF. CDR3 coding DNA: TGTGCCAGCAGCTTGGACGGTAGCAATCAGCCCCAGCATTTT. The chain is built from TRBV5-5 and TRBJ1-5; D remains unclear. Germline values: CDR1 SGHKS, CDR2 YYEKEE (reference sequence). V gave up 0 bases and J gave up 0 bases, with 4 bases separating them. The CDR3 spans 14 residues.

This clonotype has at least ten counts. This chain uses TRBV10-3 with TRBJ1-4; possibly TRBD1 for D (5 bases). This CDR3 spans 12 amino acids. The germline gives CDR1 ENHRY, CDR2 SYGVKD. With 6 bases removed from V and 3 bases from J, the gap between germline ends came to 5 bases. CDR3 protein: CAIRGPNEKLFF. In DNA form, the CDR3 reads TGTGCCATCAGGGGGCCTAATGAAAAACTGTTTTTT.

This clonotype showed up many times. Mismatch with germline at one junction end may stem from a read error. The chain links TRBV29-1 to TRBJ2-7, with 11 bases that match TRBD2. Per the germline V gene, CDR1 is SQVTM and CDR2 is ANQGSEA. The CDR3 has 14 residues. The CDR3 loop reads CSVSTSGVSYEQYF. The DNA for the CDR3 is TGCAGCGTTTCGACTAGCGGGGTTTCCTATGAGCAGTACTTC.

The chain combines TRBV12-3 or TRBV12-4 with TRBJ2-3; perhaps TRBD2 as D (6 bases). This CDR3 comprises 13 residues. V was shortened by 5 bases and J by 4 bases, with 10 bases between the two germline ends. The DNA for the CDR3 is TGTGCCAGCAGTCCCTCGGGGGCAGATACGCAGTATTTT. Translating gives CASSPSGADTQYF.

Only a few counts were recorded for this clonotype. This chain joins TRBV15 and TRBJ1-1, with D maybe TRBD1 (6 bases). V lost 7 bases to trimming and J lost 0 bases, with 12 bases between them. Germline assignment: CDR1 LNHNV and CDR2 YYDKDF (reference sequence). The CDR3 runs to 14 residues. The CDR3 DNA sequence: TGTGCCACCACCAGGGGCTACATGAACACTGAAGCTTTCTTT. Protein sequence: CATTRGYMNTEAFF. The full variable domain, its missing parts supplied by reference TRBV15 and TRBJ1-1, is DAMVIQNPRYQVTQFGKPVTLSCSQTLNHNVMYWYQQKSSQAPKLLFHYYDKDFNNEADTPDNFQSRRPNTSFCFLDIRSPGLGDTAMYLCATTRGYMNTEAFFGQGTRLTVV.